Each of the 15 T cell receptor beta chains below was sequenced from the same sample in a study of blood T cell repertoires in COVID-19 (dated by TCRdb to the early 2020s). To prepare the library, the immunoSEQ multiplex PCR assay was applied. TCRdb's version of the immuneACCESS table is confined to in-frame rearrangements and falls short of the full clone set. An unresolved V gene accounts for under half of the shortfall where checked; the remainder is of unknown origin. The table for this sample lists more than 150,000 clones; approximately 87% of them were counted only once. Around 20% of the sample is in the top ten clones. Source material: peripheral blood. All receptors derive from a man aged 65 to 79 with active or convalescent COVID-19.

The rearrangement joins TRBV30 to TRBJ2-2, with 9 bases that match TRBD2. The CDR3 totals 16 residues. Germline V gives CDR1 GTSNPN, CDR2 SVGIG (reference sequence). V trimming: 0 bases; J trimming: 4 bases; junction bases outside the gene matches: 6. The CDR3 loop reads CAWSVLSGRSTGELFF. CDR3 nucleotides: TGTGCCTGGAGTGTACTAAGCGGGAGGAGCACCGGGGAGCTGTTTTTT.

This rearrangement joins TRBV2 to TRBJ2-3, with D perhaps TRBD2 (5 bases). V lost 6 bases and J lost 1, with 23 bases in between. The CDR3 covers 18 residues. The germline gives CDR1 SNHLY, CDR2 FYNNEI. The DNA for the CDR3 is TGTGCCAGCAGCCCCCCCGGAGGTAGTGGGCGGCGCACAGATACGCAGTATTTT. Its translation: CASSPPGGSGRRTDTQYF.

The V gene is TRBV5-1, the J gene TRBJ2-5; maybe TRBD1 (5 bases). Trimming cost V 0 bases and J 6 bases, with 15 bases left between them. The CDR3 contains 15 residues. The germline V gene encodes CDR1 SGHRS and CDR2 YFSETQ. The CDR3 bases are TGCGCCAGCAGCTTGGTGGTAGGGGCCACAAAGACCCAGTACTTC. Its protein product is CASSLVVGATKTQYF.

The V gene is TRBV6-2 or TRBV6-3, the J gene TRBJ1-5; D ambiguous. This CDR3 is built from 13 residues. Germline values: CDR1 MNHEY, CDR2 SVGEGT. The V end was cut by 0 bases, the J end by 6 bases, with 6 bases between. CDR3 residues: CASSYSGSQPQHF. The CDR3 bases are TGTGCCAGCAGTTACTCGGGCAGTCAGCCCCAGCATTTT.

The chain recombines TRBV7-2 with TRBJ1-3, with D perhaps matching TRBD1 (5 bases). This CDR3 region has 16 residues. CDR1 SGHTA and CDR2 FQGNSA come from the germline V gene. V was cut by 5 bases and J by 2 bases, with 16 bases left in between. The CDR3 bases are TGTGCCAGCAGCCCCCCGGCGGGGACTCCTGGAAACACCATATATTTT. It translates to CASSPPAGTPGNTIYF.

The chain links TRBV6-1 to TRBJ2-1, with TRBD2 matching over 11 bases. The CDR3 is 17 residues long. The germline V gene encodes CDR1 MNHNS and CDR2 SASEGT. The junction had 7 bases not matched to a gene; V was cut back by 4 bases and J by 2 bases. The CDR3: CASSVQGTSGPYNEQFF. In DNA form, the CDR3 reads TGTGCCAGCAGTGTACAGGGGACTAGCGGCCCCTACAATGAGCAGTTCTTC.

CDR3 DNA: TGTGCCAGCAGTGATTACATTAACACTGAAGCTTTCTTT. It specifies CASSDYINTEAFF. The chain uses TRBV2 and TRBJ1-1; D is unresolved. V shed 3 bases and J shed 2 bases, with 7 bases lying between them. The length of the CDR3 is 13 residues. Germline loops: CDR1 SNHLY, CDR2 FYNNEI. Together with reference TRBV2 and TRBJ1-1, the CDR3 gives the full variable domain: EPEVTQTPSHQVTQMGQEVILRCVPISNHLYFYWYRQILGQKVEFLVSFYNNEISEKSEIFDDQFSVERPDGSNFTLKIRSTKLEDSAMYFCASSDYINTEAFFGQGTRLTVV.

This clone showed up just once. This chain connects TRBV19 to TRBJ2-5, with a weak D call TRBD1 (5 bases). Trimming pared 9 bases from V and 4 bases from J, leaving 21 bases between. This CDR3 contains 15 residues. Germline values: CDR1 LNHDA, CDR2 SQIVND (reference sequence). The CDR3 DNA sequence: TGTGCCAGCCGACCGACAGAGGTTTCAACAGAGACCCAGTACTTC. Protein product: CASRPTEVSTETQYF. Drawing the rest from reference TRBV19 and TRBJ2-5, the complete variable domain is DGGITQSPKYLFRKEGQNVTLSCEQNLNHDAMYWYRQDPGQGLRLIYYSQIVNDFQKGDIAEGYSVSREKKESFPLTVTSAQKNPTAFYLCASRPTEVSTETQYFGPGTRLLVL.

CDR3 sequence: CASRFQGTRMQETQYF. CDR3 nucleotide sequence: TGTGCCAGCAGGTTTCAGGGGACCCGAATGCAAGAGACCCAGTACTTC. V usage is TRBV2 and J usage is TRBJ2-5, with D perhaps TRBD1 (6 bases). V was clipped by 6 bases and J by 2 bases, with 19 bases between them. This CDR3 is 16 amino acids long. Germline values: CDR1 SNHLY, CDR2 FYNNEI.

CDR3 DNA sequence: TGTGCCAGCAGCTTATTCTTGACTAGCGGGAACACAGATACGCAGTATTTT. Its translation is CASSLFLTSGNTDTQYF. The J gene is TRBJ2-3, the V gene TRBV7-2; TRBD2 aligns across 11 bases. J lost 2 bases, V lost 2 bases, and 6 bases had no gene match. Germline V gene sequence: CDR1 SGHTA, CDR2 FQGNSA. This CDR3 comprises 17 residues.

The gene calls are TRBV5-6 and TRBJ2-7, with TRBD1 as a possible D gene (6 bases). CDR1 and CDR2 (germline): SGHDT, YYEEEE. Between the trimmed V and J ends, which lost 4 bases and 0 bases, there was a span of 20 bases. The CDR3 consists of 17 residues. CDR3: CASSKVTGTINSYEQYF. The CDR3 DNA reads as TGTGCCAGCAGCAAAGTAACCGGGACAATCAACTCCTACGAGCAGTACTTC. Supplemented by reference TRBV5-6 and TRBJ2-7, the full variable domain reads DAGVTQSPTHLIKTRGQQVTLRCSPKSGHDTVSWYQQALGQGPQFIFQYYEEEERQRGNFPDRFSGHQFPNYSSELNVNALLLGDSALYLCASSKVTGTINSYEQYFGPGTRLTVT.

This clone was observed a single time. The chain links TRBV30 to TRBJ1-6, with D unclear. V was trimmed by 3 bases and J by 5 bases, leaving 8 bases between them. Germline lookup yields CDR1 GTSNPN and CDR2 SVGIG (reference sequence). The CDR3 consists of 13 residues. This chain's CDR3 is CAWSPEDNSPLHF. The CDR3 DNA reads as TGTGCCTGGAGCCCGGAGGATAATTCACCCCTCCACTTT.

The chain recombines TRBV2 with TRBJ2-7, with D maybe TRBD2 (5 bases). V was shortened by 4 bases and J by 3 bases, with 7 bases between the two germline ends. Germline V gives CDR1 SNHLY, CDR2 FYNNEI. CDR3 size: 12 residues. The CDR3 nucleotides read TGTGCCAGCAGTGCGGGGAACTACGAGCAGTACTTC. Its protein is CASSAGNYEQYF.

This clone was detected once. The rearrangement links TRBV30 to TRBJ1-1; TRBD1 matches at 7 bases. The CDR3 is made up of 14 amino acids. The V and J ends lost 3 bases and 5 bases, in that order; junction bases with no gene match: 9. Germline V gene data show CDR1 as GTSNPN and CDR2 as SVGIG (reference sequence). Written as DNA, the CDR3 is TGTGCCTGGAGGTGGGGGTCAGGGGGTACTGAAGCTTTCTTT. Amino acids: CAWRWGSGGTEAFF. The full variable domain, completed using reference TRBV30 and TRBJ1-1, is SQTIHQWPATLVQPVGSPLSLECTVEGTSNPNLYWYRQAAGRGLQLLFYSVGIGQISSEVPQNLSASRPQDRQFILSSKKLLLSDSGFYLCAWRWGSGGTEAFFGQGTRLTVV.

As to this clone: The identical CDR3 is also encoded by other nucleotide sequences in the sample. The rearrangement joins TRBV7-2 to TRBJ2-3, with TRBD2 matching over 14 bases. CDR1 is SGHTA and CDR2 is FQGNSA in the germline V gene. The CDR3 contains 16 residues. V trimming: 6 bases; J trimming: 1 base; junction bases outside the gene matches: 3. CDR3 loop: CASSPTSGRGTDTQYF. CDR3 bases: TGTGCCAGCAGTCCGACTAGCGGGAGGGGCACAGATACGCAGTATTTT.